What follows are 18 T cell receptor beta chains derived from one specimen sequenced in a study of T-cell reconstitution after alpha-beta-depleted transplantation in children. Unique molecular identifiers were built into the TCRbeta library. TCRdb independently ran MiXCR on the PCR reads; one entry per CDR3 protein. This sample has some 200,000 distinct CDR3 sequences, with about 7% found just once. The sequencing here drew on PBMCs, taken before TCRalphabeta/CD19-depleted stem cell transplant. Source of these receptors: a boy younger than 10 with acute lymphoblastic leukemia, due to receive a stem cell transplant.

This clonotype was counted many times. V is TRBV20-1 and J is TRBJ1-1; no reliable D call. The CDR3 spans 10 residues. V gave up 5 bases and J gave up 5 bases, with 6 bases separating them. Germline V lookup: CDR1 DFQATT, CDR2 SNEGSKA (reference sequence). The CDR3 DNA reads as TGCAGTGCTGATGGGACTGAAGCTTTCTTT. Protein product: CSADGTEAFF.

This clonotype appeared a few times. The chain uses TRBV12-3 or TRBV12-4 and TRBJ2-5, with TRBD2 matching 12 bases. The V and J ends lost 3 bases and 2 bases, in that order; junction bases with no gene match: 4. CDR3 length: 16 residues. The DNA of the CDR3 is TGTGCCAGCAGTTTTGGGACTAGCGGGCCGCAAGAGACCCAGTACTTC. Translating it yields CASSFGTSGPQETQYF.

The chain uses TRBV10-3 and TRBJ2-5; 8 bases fit TRBD2. V lost 3 bases and J lost 5; bases outside the gene matches: 14. The CDR3 sequence is 17 residues long. CDR1 and CDR2 (germline): ENHRY, SYGVKD. CDR3 residues: CAISEIPAGASRETQYF. The CDR3, as DNA: TGTGCCATCAGTGAAATCCCAGCGGGGGCCAGTAGGGAGACCCAGTACTTC.

This chain links TRBV5-1 with TRBJ2-7; D possibly corresponds to TRBD1 (6 bases). V was pared by 5 bases and J by 0 bases, with 15 bases between. Germline V gene lookup returns CDR1 SGHRS and CDR2 YFSETQ. The CDR3 length is 15 residues. The CDR3 sequence: CASSSSRGNSYEQYF. The CDR3 DNA sequence: TGCGCCAGCAGTTCGAGCAGGGGAAACTCCTACGAGCAGTACTTC.

This clonotype was detected ten times or more. The chain is built from TRBV5-1 and TRBJ2-7, with D perhaps TRBD2 (5 bases). The CDR3 has 15 amino acids. Between the trimmed V and J ends, which lost 4 bases and 4 bases, there was a span of 18 bases. CDR1 and CDR2 from the germline V gene are SGHRS and YFSETQ. The DNA for the CDR3 is TGCGCCAGCAGCCCTCCGGGAACCGGGGAATACGAGCAGTACTTC. This encodes CASSPPGTGEYEQYF.

This clonotype has at least ten counts. This chain uses TRBV9 with TRBJ2-1, with a tentative D call TRBD2 (5 bases). Germline CDR1 and CDR2: SGDLS and YYNGEE. There are 16 residues in the CDR3. Trimming shortened V by 4 bases and J by 4 bases, and 18 bases separated the two germline ends. The CDR3, as DNA: TGTGCCAGCAGCCGGGGTGTACTCGACCCTTACAATGAGCAGTTCTTC. Its translation is CASSRGVLDPYNEQFF.

The V gene is TRBV4-3, the J gene TRBJ2-5, with D perhaps given as TRBD1 or TRBD2 (5 bases each). The CDR3 runs to 15 residues. Germline-derived CDR1 and CDR2 are LGHNA and YSLEER. V lost 4 bases and J lost 5, with 17 bases in between. For the CDR3, the DNA is TGCGCCAGCAGCCTCCAGAGCTGGGGGTCGGAGACCCAGTACTTC. It codes for CASSLQSWGSETQYF.

The CDR3, as DNA: TGTGCCAGCAGCCTCAACAGGGGGAGAACCGGGGAGCTGTTTTTT. It specifies CASSLNRGRTGELFF. The J gene is TRBJ2-2, the V gene TRBV14; TRBD1 aligns across 8 bases. CDR1 SGHDN and CDR2 FVKESK come from the germline V gene. The CDR3 extends over 15 amino acids. Trimming took 4 bases from V and 5 from J; bases not matched to a gene: 6.

The chain combines TRBV20-1 with TRBJ2-2; 11 nucleotides line up with TRBD2. The length of the CDR3 is 16 residues. The germline CDR1 and CDR2 sequences are DFQATT and SNEGSKA (reference sequence). V was pared by 0 bases and J by 6 bases, with 6 bases of the junction left unmatched. The CDR3 region has the DNA TGCAGTGCTAGAGATAGTAGCGGGAGGGCTTCCGGGGAGCTGTTTTTT. Translation: CSARDSSGRASGELFF.

The genes are TRBV5-1 and TRBJ2-6, with TRBD2 as a possible D gene (5 bases). The CDR3 has 17 amino acids. The germline V gene encodes CDR1 SGHRS and CDR2 YFSETQ. Trimming cost V 0 bases and J 2 bases, with 12 bases left between them. The CDR3 DNA reads TGCGCCAGCAGCTTGGCCTTACTAGTAACTGGGGCCAACGTCCTGACTTTC. Translating it yields CASSLALLVTGANVLTF.

At least ten counts were recorded for this clonotype. The chain links TRBV20-1 to TRBJ2-7; 8 bases are a match to TRBD1. The V and J ends lost 0 bases and 4 bases, in that order; junction bases with no gene match: 5. The CDR3 runs to 14 residues. Germline assignment: CDR1 DFQATT and CDR2 SNEGSKA (reference sequence). Here the CDR3 DNA reads TGCAGTGCTAGAGATCCGGACAGGGTATACGAGCAGTACTTC. Amino acid sequence: CSARDPDRVYEQYF.

This clonotype was observed a few times. The chain carries TRBV6-2 or TRBV6-3 and TRBJ1-2, with D possibly being TRBD1 (5 bases). The CDR3 is made up of 17 amino acids. V dropped 2 bases and J dropped 2 bases, with 18 bases sitting between them. Germline loops: CDR1 MNHEY, CDR2 SVGEGT. The CDR3 DNA is TGTGCCAGCAGTTACCCGACCCAGGGTTTTTGGAACTATGGCTACACCTTC. The encoded protein is CASSYPTQGFWNYGYTF.

In its sample, this clonotype was seen a few times. This chain joins TRBV6-2 or TRBV6-3 and TRBJ1-5; tentative D call: TRBD1 (5 bases). Germline CDR1 reads MNHEY; CDR2 reads SVGEGT. V gave up 2 bases and J gave up 7 bases, with 18 bases separating them. This CDR3 has 16 residues. CDR3 nucleotide sequence: TGTGCCAGCAGTTACCCAAGACAGATCGGGGACCAGCCCCAGCATTTT. It codes for CASSYPRQIGDQPQHF.

This clonotype showed up just a few times. This chain joins TRBV29-1 and TRBJ1-6; tentative D call: TRBD1 (6 bases). Per germline, CDR1 SQVTM and CDR2 ANQGSEA. The CDR3 is 14 residues long. Trimming cost V 7 bases and J 7 bases, with 17 bases left between them. The CDR3 DNA is TGCAGCGCTACAGGACAGAGGATGAATTCACCCCTCCACTTT. Translated, it gives CSATGQRMNSPLHF.

This clonotype was picked up many times. The chain uses TRBV27 and TRBJ1-6; D might be TRBD1 (6 bases). The ends were cut back, 0 bases at V and 8 bases at J, with 17 bases in the middle. The CDR3 contains 17 residues. The germline V gene encodes CDR1 MNHEY and CDR2 SMNVEV (reference sequence). Here the CDR3 DNA reads TGTGCCAGCAGTTTATCCAGCTGGAGGGACAACTATTCACCCCTCCACTTT. Translating gives CASSLSSWRDNYSPLHF.

V usage is TRBV20-1 and J usage is TRBJ2-7; 12 bases are a match to TRBD2. This CDR3 has 14 residues. CDR1 is DFQATT and CDR2 is SNEGSKA in the germline V gene (reference sequence). V lost 2 bases, J lost 12 bases, and 11 bases stayed unmatched. The CDR3 region is CSARPSSGGAELYF. The CDR3 nucleotides are TGCAGTGCTAGACCCTCTAGCGGGGGGGCTGAACTGTACTTC.

The chain is built from TRBV6-1 and TRBJ2-7; either TRBD1 or TRBD2 may fit D (5 bases each). V gave up 5 bases and J gave up 3 bases, with 14 bases separating them. The CDR3 runs 14 residues. Per the germline V gene, CDR1 is MNHNS and CDR2 is SASEGT. CDR3 coding DNA: TGTGCCAGCAGTCCCTCCGGGGCGGGCTACGAGCAGTACTTC. It translates to CASSPSGAGYEQYF.

The V gene is TRBV9, the J gene TRBJ1-4; D uncertain. Trimming pared 0 bases from V and 0 bases from J, leaving 12 bases between. Germline lookup yields CDR1 SGDLS and CDR2 YYNGEE. This CDR3 is 17 amino acids long. CDR3 sequence reads: CASSVEPSGATNEKLFF. The CDR3 DNA reads as TGTGCCAGCAGCGTAGAACCTTCGGGAGCAACTAATGAAAAACTGTTTTTT.